The 3 T cell receptor beta chains reported below all come from one sample, sequenced in a study of blood T cell repertoires in COVID-19. Produced via immunoSEQ multiplex PCR; TCRdb's table is partial and in-frame only. The sample yields 100,000 to 120,000 clones, nearly 90% seen once. Specimen: peripheral blood. All receptors derive from a human donor in a cohort sampled during active COVID-19.

The chain carries TRBV5-1 and TRBJ2-1; TRBD2 is a possible D gene (5 bases). V lost 4 bases to trimming and J lost 0 bases, with 11 bases between them. CDR1 and CDR2 (germline): SGHRS, YFSETQ. The CDR3 extends over 15 amino acids. The CDR3 DNA follows: TGCGCCAGCAGCCGGACTTACATCTCCTACAATGAGCAGTTCTTC. Translating gives CASSRTYISYNEQFF. The variable domain in full, with the rest retrieved from reference TRBV5-1 and TRBJ2-1, is KAGVTQTPRYLIKTRGQQVTLSCSPISGHRSVSWYQQTPGQGLQFLFEYFSETQRNKGNFPGRFSGRQFSNSRSEMNVSTLELGDSALYLCASSRTYISYNEQFFGPGTRLTVL.

The rearrangement joins TRBV2 to TRBJ2-3; the match to TRBD2 covers 7 bases. Losses at the gene ends were 8 bases for V and 3 bases for J; bases not matched to a gene: 2. Germline V gene sequence: CDR1 SNHLY, CDR2 FYNNEI. The CDR3 covers 12 residues. The CDR3 nucleotides read TGTGCCAGCGGGGGGGGGACAGATACGCAGTATTTT. Residues: CASGGGTDTQYF.

The rearrangement uses TRBV19 and TRBJ1-1, with D possibly being TRBD1 (5 bases). Germline values: CDR1 LNHDA, CDR2 SQIVND (reference sequence). CDR3 size: 15 residues. With 7 bases removed from V and 5 bases from J, the gap between germline ends came to 20 bases. As DNA, the CDR3 is TGTGCCAGTACCCCCCAGGCGGGCCGGGGGACTGAAGCTTTCTTT. It codes for CASTPQAGRGTEAFF.